This paragraph covers one T cell receptor beta chain sequence. A read error may explain this, as a much larger clone is one base away. Trimming stripped 4 bases from V and 7 bases from J, with 11 bases between. The CDR3 is made up of 12 amino acids. The source of the sample is a study of molecular identifiers for immune sequencing clone quantification. Across the whole study: Split five ways in replicates, RNA from roughly 20,000 or 100,000 naive CD8 cells had four portions sequenced.

The bulk TCR libraries were made with methods described before and with listed TCR primers. TCRdb re-called the PCR reads through MiXCR, storing one row per CDR3 protein. The repertoire holds fewer than 350,000 distinct CDR3 sequences, with over 20% as singletons. The sequenced material came from naive CD8+ T cells from blood, with Jurkat cell RNA spiked in. This sample's subset: FACS-sorted CD8+CD4-CCR7+CD45RA+ naive T cells. This chain connects TRBV12-3 or TRBV12-4 to TRBJ2-7; D is possibly TRBD1 (6 bases). This sequence originates from a human donor in good health. Some libraries in this study had Jurkat cell RNA spiked in. CDR3 nucleotide sequence: TGTGCCAGCAGTTATGGGACAAGGGAGCAGTACTTC. Translating gives CASSYGTREQYF.